Listed below are T cell receptor beta chains from one sample, sequenced in a study of post-analysis software for immune sequencing data. From the PCR reads, TCRdb called clonotypes with MiXCR, one entry per CDR3 protein. The sample includes around 200,000 distinct CDR3 sequences, 29% seen only once; the top ten take less than 4%. The sequencing input was blood. The receptors come from a girl under 18 with multiple sclerosis. Each CDR3 is given with its conserved first and last residue. The order of the fields is V gene, J gene, clone size, D gene, CDR3 protein. A D gene is named only where the DNA matches it firmly. Clone size is given for some rows only: seen once, a few or many times, or a class if the clone is expanded.

V gene: TRBV7-2; J gene: TRBJ1-6; clone size: many; D gene: -; CDR3 protein: CASSHGRDNSPLHF
V gene: TRBV6-6; J gene: TRBJ2-3; clone size: many; D gene: -; CDR3 protein: CASSYHSGGNTDTQYF
V gene: TRBV20-1; J gene: TRBJ2-3; clone size: -; D gene: -; CDR3 protein: CSARGPGRSDTQYF
V gene: TRBV10-3; J gene: TRBJ1-5; clone size: many; D gene: -; CDR3 protein: CAISAYGGQMQPQHF
V gene: TRBV18; J gene: TRBJ1-2; clone size: -; D gene: -; CDR3 protein: CASSPPSATNYGYTF
V gene: TRBV28; J gene: TRBJ2-7; clone size: few; D gene: -; CDR3 protein: CASRGGSYEQYF
V gene: TRBV5-5; J gene: TRBJ2-7; clone size: -; D gene: TRBD1; CDR3 protein: CASSPHRGLGEQYF
V gene: TRBV19; J gene: TRBJ1-5; clone size: few; D gene: TRBD1; CDR3 protein: CASSDPRDRGIQPQHF
V gene: TRBV29-1; J gene: TRBJ1-5; clone size: few; D gene: TRBD1; CDR3 protein: CSAWTGSNQPQHF
V gene: TRBV7-9; J gene: TRBJ2-3; clone size: -; D gene: -; CDR3 protein: CASSPPPGTDTQYF
V gene: TRBV7-2; J gene: TRBJ2-3; clone size: -; D gene: TRBD2; CDR3 protein: CASSLGLAGFIDTQYF
V gene: TRBV5-1; J gene: TRBJ1-1; clone size: -; D gene: -; CDR3 protein: CASSWGDGNTEAFF
V gene: TRBV13; J gene: TRBJ2-3; clone size: -; D gene: -; CDR3 protein: CASSGGDPRTDTQYF
V gene: TRBV25-1; J gene: TRBJ1-4; clone size: -; D gene: TRBD1; CDR3 protein: CASSETGGVAEKLFF
V gene: TRBV5-5; J gene: TRBJ1-5; clone size: -; D gene: -; CDR3 protein: CASSLLRGNQPQHF
V gene: TRBV7-2; J gene: TRBJ2-1; clone size: once; D gene: TRBD2; CDR3 protein: CASSSLAGGLRAYNEQFF
V gene: TRBV28; J gene: TRBJ1-1; clone size: -; D gene: -; CDR3 protein: CASRFSVGAFF
V gene: TRBV29-1; J gene: TRBJ2-7; clone size: once; D gene: TRBD2; CDR3 protein: CSVEGTSREQYF
V gene: TRBV2; J gene: TRBJ2-1; clone size: many; D gene: TRBD1; CDR3 protein: CASSPGTDNEQFF
V gene: TRBV28; J gene: TRBJ2-7; clone size: few; D gene: -; CDR3 protein: CASRAPGRTFRGEQYF
V gene: TRBV2; J gene: TRBJ2-3; clone size: few; D gene: -; CDR3 protein: CASREPTEIYTDTQYF
V gene: TRBV28; J gene: TRBJ2-1; clone size: many; D gene: TRBD2; CDR3 protein: CASSRTSGRRNEQFF
V gene: TRBV7-3; J gene: TRBJ2-5; clone size: -; D gene: TRBD2; CDR3 protein: CVSSLAGNGETQYF
V gene: TRBV6-6; J gene: TRBJ1-1; clone size: -; D gene: -; CDR3 protein: CASSSSGDTEAFF
V gene: TRBV7-2; J gene: TRBJ2-5; clone size: many; D gene: TRBD2; CDR3 protein: CASGYRGLAETQYF
V gene: TRBV28; J gene: TRBJ1-4; clone size: few; D gene: TRBD1; CDR3 protein: CASSLGPGTGAEKLFF